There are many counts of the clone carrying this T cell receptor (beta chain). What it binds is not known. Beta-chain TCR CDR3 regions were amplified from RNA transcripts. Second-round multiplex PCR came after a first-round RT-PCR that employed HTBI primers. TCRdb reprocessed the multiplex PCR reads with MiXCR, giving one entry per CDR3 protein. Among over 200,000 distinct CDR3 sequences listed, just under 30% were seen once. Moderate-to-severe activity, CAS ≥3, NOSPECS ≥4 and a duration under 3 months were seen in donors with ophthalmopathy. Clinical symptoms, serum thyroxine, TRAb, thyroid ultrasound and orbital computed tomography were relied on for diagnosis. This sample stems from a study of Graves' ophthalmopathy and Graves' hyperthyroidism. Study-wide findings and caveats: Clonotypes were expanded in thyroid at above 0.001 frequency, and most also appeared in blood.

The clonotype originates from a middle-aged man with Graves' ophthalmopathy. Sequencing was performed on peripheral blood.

CDR3 coding DNA: TGTGCCAGCAGGAAACAGGGCGGGTTCTACGAGCAGTACTTC. It is translated as CASRKQGGFYEQYF. The chain carries TRBV12-3 or TRBV12-4 and TRBJ2-7; the D gene is possibly TRBD1 (6 bases). The CDR3 consists of 14 residues. The V end was cut by 6 bases, the J end by 3 bases, with 15 bases between.